The clone carrying this T cell receptor beta chain was seen at least ten times. Its antigen remains unidentified. Germline CDR1 is SGHTA and CDR2 is FQGNSA. The CDR3 length is 16 residues. The J segment lost 5 bases and the V segment lost 3 bases, leaving 12 bases of the junction unmatched. The entry originates in a study of Graves' ophthalmopathy and Graves' hyperthyroidism. Study overall: In this cohort's terms, stable hyperthyroidism meant no ophthalmopathy by 18 months of follow-up. Study observations and caveats: Most expanded thyroid clonotypes above 0.001 frequency also appeared in blood.

Researchers took RNA transcripts and amplified TCR beta CDR3 regions from them. A first-round RT-PCR used HTBI primers, followed by a second-round multiplex PCR. TCRdb called the multiplex PCR reads again in MiXCR, with one record for every CDR3 protein. This table has over a million distinct CDR3 sequences, roughly 35% appearing once. Hyperthyroidism patients, aged 18 to 65, were newly diagnosed, under 2 months' duration. Material: peripheral blood or thyroid tissue (not recorded which). The V gene is TRBV7-2, the J gene TRBJ2-7; 8 positions match TRBD1. This clonotype was sampled from an adult man with Graves' hyperthyroidism. The DNA of the CDR3 is TGTGCCAGCAGCTTGGCAGTCGGACAGGGTAGCGACGAGCAGTACTTC. Its translation is CASSLAVGQGSDEQYF.